Sequencing of this T cell receptor beta chain was carried out in a study of naive and memory T cell subsets. Study outcomes and limitations: Naive and memory repertoire findings lacked a ground truth for validation. Naive repertoires, especially CD8, held a few larger clonotypes, possibly memory cells re-expressing CD45RA. RNA-based TCR counts may shift with T cell activation and differentiation. Diversity fell and Gini index rose from naive through CM, EM, EMRA.

This clonotype has just a few counts. What it binds is not known. Both TRBC1 and TRBC2 were covered by a beta constant-region primer of two equimolar oligonucleotides. The ligated cDNA underwent four PCR rounds using SP2 and nested alpha and beta constant-region primers. TCRdb re-called the UMI-ligation and nested PCR reads through MiXCR, storing one row per CDR3 protein. The repertoire consists of 90,000 to 120,000 distinct CDR3 sequences, with roughly 15% occurring once and the leading ten covering about 3%. CDR1 and CDR2 from the germline V gene are SGHTA and FQGTGA. Trimming took 2 bases from V and 6 from J, leaving 9 bases between them. This CDR3 is built from 13 residues.

This sequence originates from a human donor in good health. The specimen sequenced was naive CD8+ T cells from blood. The rearrangement joins TRBV7-3 to TRBJ2-3, with no clear D. CDR3 DNA sequence: TGTGCCAGCAGCTTATTACAAGGGGATACGCAGTATTTT. It codes for CASSLLQGDTQYF.